A selection of T cell receptor beta chains follows, all from one sample in a study of blood T cell repertoires in COVID-19. The protocol was immunoSEQ multiplex PCR, while the TCRdb copy is restricted to in-frame clones and leaves out a portion. The sample records approximately 150,000 clones, 65% to 90% being singletons. What was sequenced was peripheral blood. The source is a woman in her forties or fifties in a cohort sampled during active or convalescent COVID-19. CDR3s include the opening cysteine and the closing phenylalanine or tryptophan. A D gene is named only where the DNA matches it firmly. Only part of the rows carry a size: once, few, many, or a class if the clone is expanded.

>TRBV7-8|.|TRBJ2-5|.
CASSAYSVETQYF
TGTGCCAGCAGCGCGTACAGTGTGGAGACCCAGTACTTC
>TRBV19|.|TRBJ1-1|.
CASRDSRNEAFF
TGTGCCAGTAGGGACTCACGGAATGAAGCTTTCTTT
>TRBV7-9|.|TRBJ2-2|.
CASSLNAALASELFF
TGTGCCAGCAGCTTAAATGCGGCGCTTGCGTCGGAGCTGTTTTTT
>TRBV10-2|TRBD1|TRBJ1-4|few
CASSEMGQGREKLFF
TGCGCCAGCAGTGAGATGGGACAGGGCAGGGAAAAACTGTTTTTT
>TRBV5-8|.|TRBJ2-2|.
CATRGFSPGELFF
TGTGCCACACGGGGATTTTCTCCCGGGGAGCTGTTTTTT
>TRBV10-1|.|TRBJ2-2|.
CASSESGSNTGELFF
TGCGCCAGCAGTGAGAGCGGGTCGAACACCGGGGAGCTGTTTTTT
>TRBV4-2|.|TRBJ1-4|.
CASSQKQITNEKLFF
TGTGCCAGCAGCCAGAAACAGATAACTAATGAAAAACTGTTTTTT
>TRBV6-5|.|TRBJ1-6|.
CASSYSIGHYRSPLHF
TGTGCCAGCAGTTACTCGATTGGCCATTATCGTTCACCCCTCCACTTT
>TRBV5-4|TRBD1|TRBJ1-2|.
CASSRRTGGAFYGYTF
TGTGCCAGCAGCCGAAGGACAGGAGGGGCCTTTTATGGCTACACCTTC
>TRBV5-1|.|TRBJ2-5|.
CASSLIVGFRETQYF
TGCGCCAGCAGCTTGATCGTCGGGTTTAGGGAGACCCAGTACTTC
>TRBV10-3|.|TRBJ2-2|.
CAISEWPLSRELFF
TGTGCCATCAGTGAGTGGCCCTTGTCGCGGGAGCTGTTTTTT
>TRBV5-6|.|TRBJ1-2|once
CASSLIWGPTDYGYTF
TGTGCCAGCAGCTTGATCTGGGGCCCTACGGACTATGGCTACACCTTC
>TRBV9|.|TRBJ2-1|.
CASSPGSPSYNEQFF
TGTGCCAGCAGCCCGGGGAGCCCTTCGTACAATGAGCAGTTCTTC
>TRBV30|.|TRBJ1-2|.
CAWSAGSNYGYTF
TGTGCCTGGAGTGCGGGAAGTAACTATGGCTACACCTTC
>TRBV9|TRBD1|TRBJ1-4|.
CASSMTGIGANEKLFF
TGTGCCAGCAGCATGACAGGGATTGGAGCTAATGAAAAACTGTTTTTT
>TRBV2|.|TRBJ2-1|few
CASSESLWPTYNEQFF
TGTGCCAGCAGTGAAAGCCTTTGGCCGACTTACAATGAGCAGTTCTTC
>TRBV25-1|.|TRBJ1-3|.
CASSDGPRGEYF
TGTGCCAGCAGTGACGGCCCCAGGGGAGAATATTTT
>TRBV2|.|TRBJ2-2|.
CASRVTGTGELFF
TGTGCCAGCAGGGTAACGGGCACCGGGGAGCTGTTTTTT
>TRBV11-2|.|TRBJ1-6|.
CASSLAGVPNSPLHF
TGTGCCAGCAGCTTAGCCGGGGTCCCTAATTCACCCCTCCACTTT
>TRBV6-5|.|TRBJ1-2|.
CASTSWDKGYDGYTF
TGTGCCAGCACCTCGTGGGATAAGGGGTACGATGGCTACACCTTC
>TRBV19|.|TRBJ2-7|.
CASSIELLSYEQYF
TGTGCCAGTAGTATAGAACTGCTTTCCTACGAGCAGTACTTC
>TRBV5-1|TRBD1|TRBJ2-7|.
CASGPGQGLYEQYF
TGCGCCAGCGGACCGGGACAGGGGTTATACGAGCAGTACTTC
>TRBV19|.|TRBJ2-1|.
CASSWRASYNEQFF
TGTGCCAGTAGTTGGCGGGCTTCCTACAATGAGCAGTTCTTC
>TRBV6-5|TRBD2|TRBJ2-1|.
CASSPAGAYNEQFF
TGTGCCAGCAGCCCAGCGGGGGCATACAATGAGCAGTTCTTC
>TRBV6-1|.|TRBJ1-2|few
CASSEPRSNYGYTF
TGTGCCAGCAGTGAACCCCGGAGTAACTATGGCTACACCTTC
>TRBV7-3|TRBD2|TRBJ2-1|.
CASSLWGGSHNEQFF
TGTGCCAGCAGCTTATGGGGCGGGAGCCACAATGAGCAGTTCTTC
>TRBV30|.|TRBJ1-2|.
CAWSRGGGVYGYTF
TGTGCCTGGAGCCGGGGGGGAGGGGTATATGGCTACACCTTC
>TRBV30|TRBD1|TRBJ1-5|.
CAWSGLGQGSNQPQHF
TGTGCCTGGAGTGGCCTGGGACAGGGAAGCAATCAGCCCCAGCATTTT
>TRBV7-5|.|TRBJ2-6|.
CARSFSRISGANVLTF
TGTGCCAGAAGCTTCTCCAGAATCTCTGGGGCCAACGTCCTGACTTTC
>TRBV5-1|.|TRBJ1-1|.
CASKGVPLNTEAFF
TGCGCCAGCAAGGGGGTCCCTTTGAACACTGAAGCTTTCTTT
>TRBV27|TRBD2|TRBJ2-2|.
CASRQAGGLGELFF
TGTGCCAGCAGGCAAGCGGGGGGGCTTGGGGAGCTGTTTTTT
>TRBV7-3|.|TRBJ1-1|.
CASSPGRDTEAFF
TGTGCCAGCAGCCCGGGGAGGGACACTGAAGCTTTCTTT
>TRBV30|.|TRBJ1-5|.
CAWGRLEGNQPQHF
TGTGCCTGGGGGAGATTGGAGGGGAATCAGCCCCAGCATTTT
>TRBV7-8|TRBD2|TRBJ2-3|.
CASSPGTGGAATDTQYF
TGTGCCAGCAGCCCAGGAACCGGGGGGGCCGCGACAGATACGCAGTATTTT
>TRBV4-3|.|TRBJ2-7|.
CASSQAGGAGTYEQYF
TGCGCCAGCAGCCAAGCGGGTGGGGCGGGAACCTACGAGCAGTACTTC
>TRBV6-5|TRBD2|TRBJ2-2|.
CATQTSRAGELFF
TGTGCCACCCAGACTAGCCGGGCCGGGGAGCTGTTTTTT
>TRBV6-5|TRBD1|TRBJ2-1|.
CASSYPTGTGAEQFF
TGTGCCAGCAGTTACCCAACCGGGACAGGGGCTGAGCAGTTCTTC
>TRBV12-3/TRBV12-4|.|TRBJ2-2|.
CASSLMRGGELFF
TGTGCCAGCAGTTTAATGCGGGGCGGGGAGCTGTTTTTT
>TRBV7-9|.|TRBJ2-3|.
CASSRSGKDTQYF
TGTGCCAGCAGCCGTTCAGGGAAAGATACGCAGTATTTT
>TRBV10-3|TRBD1|TRBJ1-1|.
CAISESLGQEAFF
TGTGCCATCAGTGAGTCTCTGGGACAGGAAGCTTTCTTT
>TRBV5-1|.|TRBJ2-3|.
CASSLVKGPGDTQYF
TGCGCCAGCAGCTTGGTTAAGGGGCCGGGAGATACGCAGTATTTT
>TRBV30|.|TRBJ1-3|.
CAWSPGVGNTIYF
TGTGCCTGGAGTCCAGGGGTCGGAAACACCATATATTTT
>TRBV7-9|.|TRBJ2-3|.
CASSPLWGPGDTQYF
TGTGCCAGCAGCCCCCTTTGGGGCCCAGGGGATACGCAGTATTTT
>TRBV3-1/TRBV3-2|.|TRBJ1-6|.
CASSQATGNSPLHF
TGTGCCAGCAGCCAAGCCACAGGGAATTCACCCCTCCACTTT
>TRBV4-1|TRBD1|TRBJ1-2|.
CASSDRPAGGDGYTF
TGCGCCAGCAGCGACCGTCCCGCAGGGGGCGATGGCTACACCTTC
>TRBV6-5|TRBD1|TRBJ2-7|.
CASSRDSAGGYEQYF
TGTGCCAGCAGCAGGGACAGTGCCGGAGGCTACGAGCAGTACTTC
>TRBV5-1|.|TRBJ1-2|.
CASSLVAGALGNYGYTF
TGCGCCAGCAGCTTGGTGGCGGGGGCGCTTGGAAACTATGGCTACACCTTC
>TRBV5-6|TRBD1|TRBJ1-2|.
CASSNETGAKFYGYTF
TGTGCCAGCAGCAACGAGACAGGGGCCAAGTTTTATGGCTACACCTTC
>TRBV7-9|TRBD1|TRBJ2-7|.
CASSPPGTGAPYEQYF
TGTGCCAGCAGCCCACCCGGGACAGGGGCCCCCTACGAGCAGTACTTC
>TRBV7-2|.|TRBJ2-1|.
CASSLGVLANEQFF
TGTGCCAGCAGCTTAGGAGTTTTAGCTAATGAGCAGTTCTTC